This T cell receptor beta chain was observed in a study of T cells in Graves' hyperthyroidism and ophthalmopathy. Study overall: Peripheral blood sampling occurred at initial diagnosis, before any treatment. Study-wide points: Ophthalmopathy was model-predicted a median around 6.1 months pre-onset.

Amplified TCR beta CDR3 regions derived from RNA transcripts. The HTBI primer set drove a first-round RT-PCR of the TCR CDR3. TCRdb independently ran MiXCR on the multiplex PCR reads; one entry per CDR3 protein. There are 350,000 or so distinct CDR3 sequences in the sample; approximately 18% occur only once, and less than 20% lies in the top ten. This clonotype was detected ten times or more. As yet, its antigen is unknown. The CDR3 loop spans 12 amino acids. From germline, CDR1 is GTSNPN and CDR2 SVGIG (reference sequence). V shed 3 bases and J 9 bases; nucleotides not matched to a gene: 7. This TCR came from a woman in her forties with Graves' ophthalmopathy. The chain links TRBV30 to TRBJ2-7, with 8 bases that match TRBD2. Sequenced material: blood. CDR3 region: CAWSPSGRGQYF. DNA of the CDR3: TGTGCCTGGAGCCCCTCCGGGAGGGGGCAGTACTTC.